Listed here are 9 T cell receptor beta chains from one sample, sequenced in a study of glioma-infiltrating T cells. TCR alpha and beta CDR3 regions were amplified from RNA using iRepertoire nested multiplex PCR. In TCRdb, the multiplex PCR reads were re-called with MiXCR into one record per CDR3 protein. The table has 300,000 to 450,000 distinct CDR3 sequences, about two fifths seen once. Sequencing used glioma tissue, nonneoplastic brain tissue, or PBMCs (not recorded which). Every receptor here comes from a human donor with low-grade glioma or glioblastoma, undergoing nonglioma brain surgery, or in good health (not recorded which).

As concerns this clonotype: The germline gene is not matched at one end of the junction; a read error may be the cause. This chain connects TRBV24-1 to TRBJ2-1; TRBD2 matches 9 bases. The CDR3 is made up of 16 amino acids. CDR1 is KGHDR, CDR2 SFDVKD, per germline. CDR3 protein: CATSGVSGSTYNDQFF. The CDR3 DNA is TGTGCCACCAGTGGCGTTAGCGGGAGTACCTACAATGACCAGTTCTTC.

The chain combines TRBV29-1 with TRBJ1-1; unclear D gene. CDR1 is SQVTM, CDR2 ANQGSEA, per germline. The CDR3 is made up of 12 amino acids. Between the trimmed V and J ends, which lost 4 bases and 0 bases, there was a span of 6 bases. CDR3 sequence reads: CSVGHLNTEAFF. CDR3 DNA: TGCAGCGTTGGTCACCTGAACACTGAAGCTTTCTTT.

This chain connects TRBV15 to TRBJ1-4, with a tentative D call TRBD1 (6 bases). This CDR3 region has 16 residues. Trimming removed 0 bases at V and 8 bases at J, with 16 bases between. Looked up from germline, CDR1 is LNHNV and CDR2 is YYDKDF (reference sequence). CDR3 loop: CATSRDWQGTGEKLFF. DNA of the CDR3: TGTGCCACCAGCAGAGATTGGCAGGGGACGGGGGAAAAACTGTTTTTT.

Comments on this clonotype: Given a much more abundant clone one base away, this may be a read error. In this CDR3 the conserved last residue, phenylalanine or tryptophan, is missing, so a read error is likely. CDR3 nucleotide sequence: TGTGCCAGCAGCTGGGGACGGGAGGTTCAGTACCTC. It specifies CASSWGREVQYL. The chain recombines TRBV6-1 with TRBJ2-4; 7 bases agree with TRBD2. Germline trimming cut 6 bases from V and 11 bases from J; bases unmatched to any gene: 7. This CDR3 has 12 amino acids. The germline CDR1 and CDR2 sequences are MNHNS and SASEGT.

This chain uses TRBV6-1 with TRBJ1-2, with no clear D. This CDR3 spans 15 amino acids. From germline, CDR1 is MNHNS and CDR2 SASEGT. V was clipped by 6 bases and J by 0 bases, with 14 bases between them. The CDR3 region has the DNA TGTGCCAGCAGGGTGACCAGGATAGCTAACTATGGCTACACCTTC. Its translation is CASRVTRIANYGYTF.

The V gene is TRBV27, the J gene TRBJ1-1; weak D call: TRBD1 (5 bases). Germline-derived CDR1 and CDR2 are MNHEY and SMNVEV (reference sequence). This CDR3 comprises 14 residues. Deletions cut 6 bases from V and 9 bases from J, with 20 bases between. CDR3 sequence: CASSRPGMGTQAFF. CDR3 sequence (DNA): TGTGCCAGCAGCCGTCCGGGAATGGGGACTCAAGCTTTCTTT.

This clonotype was detected ten times or more. The rearrangement uses TRBV27 and TRBJ2-1; D uncertain. Trimming shortened V by 7 bases and J by 2 bases, and 6 bases separated the two germline ends. In germline, CDR1 is MNHEY, CDR2 SMNVEV (reference sequence). This CDR3 is 12 amino acids long. Here the CDR3 reads CASMGPYNEQFF. CDR3 in DNA: TGTGCCAGCATGGGCCCCTACAATGAGCAGTTCTTC.

This clonotype was seen once. The junction does not match germline at one end; this may be a read error. V usage is TRBV10-3 and J usage is TRBJ2-3; 10 nucleotides align to TRBD2. Germline V lookup: CDR1 ENHRY, CDR2 SYGVKD. This CDR3 has 16 residues. This CDR3 is CAISEASGRSTHTQYF. In DNA, the CDR3 is TGTGCCATCAGTGAGGCTAGCGGGAGAAGCACACATACGCAGTATTTT.

This clonotype has a count of ten or more. This sequence joins TRBV5-5 and TRBJ2-2, with D possibly TRBD1 on 5 matching bases. The V gene lost 1 base and the J gene lost 7 bases, with 8 bases spanning the gap. This CDR3 has 13 amino acids. Germline assignment: CDR1 SGHKS and CDR2 YYEKEE (reference sequence). The CDR3: CASSLQGLGELFF. The CDR3 DNA sequence: TGTGCCAGCAGCTTGCAGGGCCTCGGGGAGCTGTTTTTT. The complete variable domain, with remaining parts taken from reference TRBV5-5 and TRBJ2-2, reads DAGVTQSPTHLIKTRGQQVTLRCSPISGHKSVSWYQQVLGQGPQFIFQYYEKEERGRGNFPDRFSARQFPNYSSELNVNALLLGDSALYLCASSLQGLGELFFGEGSRLTVL.